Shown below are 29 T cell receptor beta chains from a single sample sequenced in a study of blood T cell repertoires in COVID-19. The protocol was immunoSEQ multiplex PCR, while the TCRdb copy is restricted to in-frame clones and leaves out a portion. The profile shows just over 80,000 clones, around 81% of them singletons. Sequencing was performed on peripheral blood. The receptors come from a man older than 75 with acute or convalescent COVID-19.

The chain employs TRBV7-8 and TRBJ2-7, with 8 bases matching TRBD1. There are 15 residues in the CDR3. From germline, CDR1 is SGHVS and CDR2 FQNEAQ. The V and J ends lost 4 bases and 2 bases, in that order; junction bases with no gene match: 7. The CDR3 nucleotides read TGTGCCAGCAGCTCCCGACAGGGGTTTACCTACGAGCAGTACTTC. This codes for CASSSRQGFTYEQYF.

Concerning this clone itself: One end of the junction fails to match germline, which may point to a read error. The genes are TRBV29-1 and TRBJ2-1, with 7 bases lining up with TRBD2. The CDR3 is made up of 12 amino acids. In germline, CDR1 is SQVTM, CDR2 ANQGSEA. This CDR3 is CQGGRGYNEQFF. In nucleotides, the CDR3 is TGTCAGGGCGGGAGAGGGTACAATGAGCAGTTCTTC.

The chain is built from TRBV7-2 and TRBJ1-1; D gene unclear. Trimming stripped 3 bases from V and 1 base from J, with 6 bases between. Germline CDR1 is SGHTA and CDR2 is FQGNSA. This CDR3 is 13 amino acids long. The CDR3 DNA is TGTGCCAGCAGCTTCAGTCCGAACACTGAAGCTTTCTTT. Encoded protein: CASSFSPNTEAFF.

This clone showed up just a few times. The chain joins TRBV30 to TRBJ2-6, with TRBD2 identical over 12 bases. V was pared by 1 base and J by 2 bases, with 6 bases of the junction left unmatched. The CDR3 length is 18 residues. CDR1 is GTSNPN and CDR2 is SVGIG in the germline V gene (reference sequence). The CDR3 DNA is TGTGCCTGGAGTGGACTAGCGGGAGTGAGGGCTGGGGCCAACGTCCTGACTTTC. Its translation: CAWSGLAGVRAGANVLTF.

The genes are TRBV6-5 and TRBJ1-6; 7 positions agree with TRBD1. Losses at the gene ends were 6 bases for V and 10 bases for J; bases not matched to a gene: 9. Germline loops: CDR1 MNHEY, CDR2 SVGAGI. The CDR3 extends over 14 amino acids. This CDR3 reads CASRTNRGGSPLHF. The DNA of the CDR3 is TGTGCCAGCAGAACCAACAGGGGTGGCTCACCCCTCCACTTT.

CDR3 DNA sequence: TGTGCCAGCAGCTTAGGATACAGCTTCAACACTGAAGCTTTCTTT. The encoded protein is CASSLGYSFNTEAFF. The chain is built from TRBV27 and TRBJ1-1, with D hard to call. From germline, CDR1 is MNHEY and CDR2 SMNVEV (reference sequence). The V end lost 6 bases, the J end lost 2 bases, and 16 bases lay between the germline ends. This CDR3 contains 15 residues.

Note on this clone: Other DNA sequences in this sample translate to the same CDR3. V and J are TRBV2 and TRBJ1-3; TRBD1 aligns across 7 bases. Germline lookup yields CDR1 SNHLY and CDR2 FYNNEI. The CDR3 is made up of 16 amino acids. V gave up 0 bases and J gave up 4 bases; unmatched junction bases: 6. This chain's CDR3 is CASSEAGGASGNTIYF. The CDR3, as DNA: TGTGCCAGCAGTGAAGCAGGGGGCGCGTCAGGAAACACCATATATTTT.

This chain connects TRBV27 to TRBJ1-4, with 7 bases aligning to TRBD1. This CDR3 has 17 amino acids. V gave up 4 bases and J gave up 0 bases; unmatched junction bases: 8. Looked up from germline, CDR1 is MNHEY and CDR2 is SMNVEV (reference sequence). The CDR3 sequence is CASSSGQVRATNEKLFF. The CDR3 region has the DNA TGTGCCAGCAGTTCTGGACAGGTTAGGGCAACTAATGAAAAACTGTTTTTT.

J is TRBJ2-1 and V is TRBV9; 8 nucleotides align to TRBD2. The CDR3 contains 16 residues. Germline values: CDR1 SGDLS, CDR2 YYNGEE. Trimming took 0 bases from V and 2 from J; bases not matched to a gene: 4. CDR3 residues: CASSVVLADTYNEQFF. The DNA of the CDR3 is TGTGCCAGCAGCGTAGTACTAGCGGATACCTACAATGAGCAGTTCTTC.

The CDR3 DNA reads TGTGCCAGCTCGCGCAGGGGGGTTGAAGAGACCCAGTACTTC. This gives the protein CASSRRGVEETQYF. V gene TRBV18 combines with J gene TRBJ2-5; D might be TRBD1 (7 bases). Trimming pared 6 bases from V and 3 bases from J, leaving 14 bases between. The CDR3 is 14 residues long. CDR1 KGHSH and CDR2 LQKENI come from the germline V gene.

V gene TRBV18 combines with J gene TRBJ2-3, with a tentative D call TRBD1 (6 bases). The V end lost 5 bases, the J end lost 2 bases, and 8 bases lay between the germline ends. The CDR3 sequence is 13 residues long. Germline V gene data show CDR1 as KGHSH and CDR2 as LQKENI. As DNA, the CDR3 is TGTGCCAGCTCAAGGACAGACACAGATACGCAGTATTTT. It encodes CASSRTDTDTQYF.

The CDR3 DNA sequence: TGTGCCAGCAGCCAAGATAGTACGGGACTTCAGCAGTACTTC. Protein sequence: CASSQDSTGLQQYF. J is TRBJ2-7 and V is TRBV14, with D possibly TRBD2 on 6 matching bases. CDR1 and CDR2 (germline): SGHDN, FVKESK. This CDR3 has 14 residues. V lost 0 bases and J 8 bases, leaving 14 bases between the germline ends. Using reference TRBV14 and TRBJ2-7 for the parts outside the CDR3, the full variable domain is EAGVTQFPSHSVIEKGQTVTLRCDPISGHDNLYWYRRVMGKEIKFLLHFVKESKQDESGMPNNRFLAERTGGTYSTLKVQPAELEDSGVYFCASSQDSTGLQQYFGPGTRLTVT.

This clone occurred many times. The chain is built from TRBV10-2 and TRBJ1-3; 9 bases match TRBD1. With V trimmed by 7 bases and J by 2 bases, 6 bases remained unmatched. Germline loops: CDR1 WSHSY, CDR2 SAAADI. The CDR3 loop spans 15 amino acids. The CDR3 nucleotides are TGCGCCAGCAAGGCCGGGACAGGGCCTGGAAACACCATATATTTT. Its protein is CASKAGTGPGNTIYF.

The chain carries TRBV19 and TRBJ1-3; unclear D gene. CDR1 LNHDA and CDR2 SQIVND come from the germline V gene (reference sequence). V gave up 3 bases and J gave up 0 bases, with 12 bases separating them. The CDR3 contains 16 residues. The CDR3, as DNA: TGTGCCAGTAGTATTCTTCAGGCCAACTCTGGAAACACCATATATTTT. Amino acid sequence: CASSILQANSGNTIYF.

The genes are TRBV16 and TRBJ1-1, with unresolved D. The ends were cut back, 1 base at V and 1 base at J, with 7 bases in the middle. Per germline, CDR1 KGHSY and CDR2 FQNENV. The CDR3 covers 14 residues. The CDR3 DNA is TGTGCCAGCAGCCAATTTTCAGGGAACACTGAAGCTTTCTTT. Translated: CASSQFSGNTEAFF.

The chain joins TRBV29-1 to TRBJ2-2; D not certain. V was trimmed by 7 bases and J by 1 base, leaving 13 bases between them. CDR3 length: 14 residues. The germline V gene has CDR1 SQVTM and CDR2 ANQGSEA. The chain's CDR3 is CSGLESLNTGELFF. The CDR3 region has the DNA TGCAGCGGCCTAGAGAGTTTGAACACCGGGGAGCTGTTTTTT.

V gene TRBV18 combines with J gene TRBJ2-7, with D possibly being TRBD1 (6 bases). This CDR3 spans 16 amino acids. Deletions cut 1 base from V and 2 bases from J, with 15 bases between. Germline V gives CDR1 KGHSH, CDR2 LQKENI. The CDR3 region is CASSPRQVTRAYEQYF. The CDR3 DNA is TGTGCCAGCTCACCACGACAGGTCACAAGGGCCTACGAGCAGTACTTC.

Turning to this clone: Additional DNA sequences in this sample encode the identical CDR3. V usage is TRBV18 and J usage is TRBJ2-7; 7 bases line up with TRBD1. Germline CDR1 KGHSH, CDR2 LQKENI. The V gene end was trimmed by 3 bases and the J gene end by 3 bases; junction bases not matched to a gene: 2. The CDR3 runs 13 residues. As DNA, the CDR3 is TGTGCCAGCTCACCGGGACAGATCTACGAGCAGTACTTC. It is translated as CASSPGQIYEQYF.

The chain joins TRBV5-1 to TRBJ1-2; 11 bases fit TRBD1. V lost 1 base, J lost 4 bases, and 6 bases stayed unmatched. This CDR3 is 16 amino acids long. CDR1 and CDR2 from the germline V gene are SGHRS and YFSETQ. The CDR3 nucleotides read TGCGCCAGCAGCTTGACTGGACAGGGGGCTTTCTATGGCTACACCTTC. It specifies CASSLTGQGAFYGYTF.

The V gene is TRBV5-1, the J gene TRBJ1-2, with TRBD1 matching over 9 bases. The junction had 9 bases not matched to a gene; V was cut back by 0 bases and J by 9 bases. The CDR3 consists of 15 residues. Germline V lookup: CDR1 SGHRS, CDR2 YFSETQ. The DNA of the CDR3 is TGCGCCAGCAGCTTGGCTCCCGGGACAGGGTCGAGCTACACCTTC. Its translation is CASSLAPGTGSSYTF.

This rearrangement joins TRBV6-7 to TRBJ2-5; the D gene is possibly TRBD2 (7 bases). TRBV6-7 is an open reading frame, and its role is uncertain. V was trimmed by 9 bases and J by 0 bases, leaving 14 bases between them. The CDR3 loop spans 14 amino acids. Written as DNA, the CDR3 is TGTGCCAGGAGTAAGGGGGGGTACCAAGAGACCCAGTACTTC. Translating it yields CARSKGGYQETQYF.

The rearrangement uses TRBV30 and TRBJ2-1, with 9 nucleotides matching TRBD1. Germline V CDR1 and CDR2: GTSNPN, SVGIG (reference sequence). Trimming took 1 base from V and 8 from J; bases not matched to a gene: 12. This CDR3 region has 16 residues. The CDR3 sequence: CAWSALPGQGWDEQFF. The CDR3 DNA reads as TGTGCCTGGAGTGCGCTTCCGGGACAGGGTTGGGATGAGCAGTTCTTC.

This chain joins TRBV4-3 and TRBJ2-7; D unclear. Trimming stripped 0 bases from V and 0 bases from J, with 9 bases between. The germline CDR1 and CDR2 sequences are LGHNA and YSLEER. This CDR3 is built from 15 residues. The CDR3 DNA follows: TGCGCCAGCAGCCAAGATCCCCTTAGCTCCTACGAGCAGTACTTC. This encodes CASSQDPLSSYEQYF.

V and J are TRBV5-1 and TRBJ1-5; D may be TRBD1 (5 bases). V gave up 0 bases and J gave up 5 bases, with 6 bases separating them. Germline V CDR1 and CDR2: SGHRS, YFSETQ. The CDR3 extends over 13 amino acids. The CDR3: CASSLEGHQPQHF. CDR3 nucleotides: TGCGCCAGCAGCTTGGAGGGGCATCAGCCCCAGCATTTT.

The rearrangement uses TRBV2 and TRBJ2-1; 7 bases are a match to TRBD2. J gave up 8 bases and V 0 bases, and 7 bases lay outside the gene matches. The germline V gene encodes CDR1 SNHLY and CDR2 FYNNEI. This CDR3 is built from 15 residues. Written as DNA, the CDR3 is TGTGCCAGCAGTGAAGCGGGAGGGAGGAAACATGAGCAGTTCTTC. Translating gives CASSEAGGRKHEQFF.

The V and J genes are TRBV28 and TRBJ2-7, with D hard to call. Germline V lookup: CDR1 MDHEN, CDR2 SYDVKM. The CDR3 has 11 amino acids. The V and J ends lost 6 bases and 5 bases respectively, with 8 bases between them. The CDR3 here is CASSPSDEQYF. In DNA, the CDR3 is TGTGCCAGCAGCCCAAGCGACGAGCAGTACTTC.

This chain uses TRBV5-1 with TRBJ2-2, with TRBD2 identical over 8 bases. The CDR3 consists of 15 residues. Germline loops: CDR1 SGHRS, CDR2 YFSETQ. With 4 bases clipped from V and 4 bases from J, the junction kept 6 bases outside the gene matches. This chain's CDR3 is CASSPGLGVTGELFF. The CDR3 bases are TGCGCCAGCAGCCCGGGACTAGGGGTCACCGGGGAGCTGTTTTTT. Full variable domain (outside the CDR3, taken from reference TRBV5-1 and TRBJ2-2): KAGVTQTPRYLIKTRGQQVTLSCSPISGHRSVSWYQQTPGQGLQFLFEYFSETQRNKGNFPGRFSGRQFSNSRSEMNVSTLELGDSALYLCASSPGLGVTGELFFGEGSRLTVL.

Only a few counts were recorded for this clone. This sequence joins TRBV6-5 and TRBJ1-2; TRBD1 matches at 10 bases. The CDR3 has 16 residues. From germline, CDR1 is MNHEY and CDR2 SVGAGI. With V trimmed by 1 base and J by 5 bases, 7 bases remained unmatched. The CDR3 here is CASSYLGQGRGYGYTF. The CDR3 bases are TGTGCCAGCAGTTACTTGGGACAGGGGAGAGGATATGGCTACACCTTC.

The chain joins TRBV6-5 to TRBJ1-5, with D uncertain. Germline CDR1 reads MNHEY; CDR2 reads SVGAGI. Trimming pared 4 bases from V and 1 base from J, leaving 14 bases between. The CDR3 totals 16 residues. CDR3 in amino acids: CASSSRGLGSNQPQHF. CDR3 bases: TGTGCCAGCAGTTCGCGGGGATTGGGCAGCAATCAGCCCCAGCATTTT.